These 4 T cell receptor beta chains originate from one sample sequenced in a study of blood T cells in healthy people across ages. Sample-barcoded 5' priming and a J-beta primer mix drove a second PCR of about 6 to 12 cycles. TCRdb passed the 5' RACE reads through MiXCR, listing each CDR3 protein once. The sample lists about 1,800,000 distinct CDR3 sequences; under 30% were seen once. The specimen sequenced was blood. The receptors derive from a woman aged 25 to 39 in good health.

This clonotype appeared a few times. CDR3 in amino acids: CASRSRSRATEAFF. The DNA of the CDR3 is TGTGCCAGCAGGTCCAGGTCACGGGCCACTGAAGCTTTCTTT. The V gene is TRBV6-5, the J gene TRBJ1-1; D gene unclear. Trimming cost V 6 bases and J 4 bases, with 15 bases left between them. The germline gives CDR1 MNHEY, CDR2 SVGAGI. The CDR3 is 14 residues long.

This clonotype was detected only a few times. CDR3 amino acids: CASSSGSGYSPLHF. For the CDR3, the DNA is TGTGCCAGCAGTTCCGGGTCAGGCTACTCACCCCTCCACTTT. The V and J genes are TRBV6-5 and TRBJ1-6; D is uncertain. The V end was cut by 4 bases, the J end by 10 bases, with 14 bases between. The germline CDR1 and CDR2 sequences are MNHEY and SVGAGI. CDR3 length: 14 amino acids.

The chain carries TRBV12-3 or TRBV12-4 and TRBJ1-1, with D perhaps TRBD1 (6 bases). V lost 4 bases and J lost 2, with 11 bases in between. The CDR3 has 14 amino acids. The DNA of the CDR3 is TGTGCCAGCAGTTGGGGGGCGCGAAACACTGAAGCTTTCTTT. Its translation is CASSWGARNTEAFF.

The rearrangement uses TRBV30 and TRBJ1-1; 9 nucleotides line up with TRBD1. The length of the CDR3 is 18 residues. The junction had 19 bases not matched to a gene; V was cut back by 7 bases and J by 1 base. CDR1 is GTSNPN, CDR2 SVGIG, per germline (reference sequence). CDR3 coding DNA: TGTGCCTACCGAAGGGGGGACAGGGAATTGAGGAGGAACACTGAAGCTTTCTTT. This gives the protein CAYRRGDRELRRNTEAFF.